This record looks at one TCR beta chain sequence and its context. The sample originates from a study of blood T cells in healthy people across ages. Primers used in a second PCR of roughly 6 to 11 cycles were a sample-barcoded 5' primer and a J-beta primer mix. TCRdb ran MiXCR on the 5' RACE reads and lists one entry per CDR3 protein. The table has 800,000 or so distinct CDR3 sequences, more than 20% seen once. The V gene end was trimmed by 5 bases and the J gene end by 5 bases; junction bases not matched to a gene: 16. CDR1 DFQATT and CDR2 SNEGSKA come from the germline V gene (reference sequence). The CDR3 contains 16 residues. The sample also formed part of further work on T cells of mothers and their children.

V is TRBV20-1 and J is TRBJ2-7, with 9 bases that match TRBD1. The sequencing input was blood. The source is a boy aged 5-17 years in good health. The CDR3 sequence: CSAHPPGQGPSDEQYF. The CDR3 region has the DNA TGCAGTGCTCACCCACCGGGACAGGGACCTTCCGACGAGCAGTACTTC.